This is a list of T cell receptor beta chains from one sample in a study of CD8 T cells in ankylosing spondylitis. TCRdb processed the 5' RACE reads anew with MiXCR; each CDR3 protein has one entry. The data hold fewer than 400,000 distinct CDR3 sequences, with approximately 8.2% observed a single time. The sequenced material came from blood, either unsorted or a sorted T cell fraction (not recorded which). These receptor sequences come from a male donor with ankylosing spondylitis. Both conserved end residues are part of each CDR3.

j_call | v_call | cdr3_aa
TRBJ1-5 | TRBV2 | CASSEVRGNQPQHF
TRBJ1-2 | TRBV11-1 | CASSSGTLRISGGYTF
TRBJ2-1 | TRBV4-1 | CASSQRGLPYNEQFF
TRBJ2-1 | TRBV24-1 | CATSDGGLARLNEQFF
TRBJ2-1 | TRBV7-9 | CASSVPSGVSYNEQFF
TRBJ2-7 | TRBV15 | CATSRKGQGFIEQYF
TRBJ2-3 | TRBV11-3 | CASSPRTGWIRTDTQYF
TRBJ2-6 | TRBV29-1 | CSVEEFDRALGANVLTF
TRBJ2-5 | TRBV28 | CASSLGTLQTQYF
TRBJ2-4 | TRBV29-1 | CSVDTGETLQYF
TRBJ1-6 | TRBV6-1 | CASRINADSPLHF
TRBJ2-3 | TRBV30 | CAWSEGEESTQYF
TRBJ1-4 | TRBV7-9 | CASSLSSFEEKLFF
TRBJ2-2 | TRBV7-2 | CASTGAFTGELFF
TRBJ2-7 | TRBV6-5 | CASSYSGDSSYEQYF
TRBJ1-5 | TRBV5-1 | CASSLGGPGNQPQHF
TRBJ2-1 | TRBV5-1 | CASSPGLAGGAYNEQFF
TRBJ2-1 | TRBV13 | CASSQGTDNEQFF
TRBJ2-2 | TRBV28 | CASSFLADQGFPGELFF
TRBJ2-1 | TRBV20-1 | CSEASSYNEQFF
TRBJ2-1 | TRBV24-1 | CATSDSGRAGVNEQFF
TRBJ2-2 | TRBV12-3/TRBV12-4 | CASRPRLASGELFF
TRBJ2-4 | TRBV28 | CASSFGVWRYF
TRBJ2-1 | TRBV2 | CASSGRASSNEQFF
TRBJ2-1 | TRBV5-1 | CASSLPAVNEQFF
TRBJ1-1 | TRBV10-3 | CAIGTEGMNTEAFF
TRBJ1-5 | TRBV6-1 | CASSPGTGVTNQPQHF
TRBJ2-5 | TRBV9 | CASSVGDWSLRFETQYF
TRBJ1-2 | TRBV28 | CASSAYRGPGYTF
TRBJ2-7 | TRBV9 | CASSVDFGTGPYEQYF
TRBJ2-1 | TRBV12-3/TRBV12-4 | CASSTVAGGGFNEQFF
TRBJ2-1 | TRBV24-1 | CATSPTTPGGVLERNNEQFF
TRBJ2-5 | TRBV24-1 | CATSATTGKQETQYF
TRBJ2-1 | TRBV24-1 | CATSGPGLAGRQEQFF
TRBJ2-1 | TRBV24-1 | CATSDSSGRIANEQFF